This T cell receptor (beta chain) was recovered during a study of tumour-infiltrating T cells in Burkitt lymphoma. At the level of the study: The Burkitt lymphoma cohort spanned all epidemiological subtypes.

Sequencing used immunoSEQ multiplex PCR; TCRdb keeps in-frame clones, though not all of them. The table records tens of thousands of clones, approximately 31% of them present only once. Sequencing was performed on tumor tissue. The origin of this receptor is a human donor with Burkitt lymphoma.

CDR3 nucleotides: TGTGCCAGCAGCAAGGGACTAGCGGATGGAGAAAACATTCAGTACTTC. Translating it yields CASSKGLADGENIQYF. This chain links TRBV7-2 with TRBJ2-4; 11 bases align to TRBD2. Germline V gene data show CDR1 as SGHTA and CDR2 as FQGNSA. This CDR3 is 16 amino acids long. V shed 5 bases, J shed 5 bases, and the junction held 8 bases outside the gene matches.